Shown below are 14 T cell receptor beta chains from a single sample sequenced in a study of neurological immune-mediated disorders. TCRdb fed the 5' RACE reads into MiXCR, producing one record per CDR3 protein. The sample has some 29,000 distinct CDR3 sequences; around an eighth are singletons. The specimen sequenced was PBMCs. These receptors were taken from a woman aged 55-70 years in good health.

This clonotype was observed at least ten times. V is TRBV5-6 and J is TRBJ1-6; unclear D gene. Trimming took 0 bases from V and 6 from J, leaving 7 bases between them. There are 14 residues in the CDR3. Germline V gives CDR1 SGHDT, CDR2 YYEEEE. The DNA for the CDR3 is TGTGCCAGCAGCTTGGGCGGGGTTAATTCACCCCTCCACTTT. Amino acid sequence: CASSLGGVNSPLHF.

In this sample, this clonotype turned up many times. The CDR3 loop reads CASSLHSGNAKNIQYF. DNA for the CDR3: TGCGCCAGCAGCCTCCATAGCGGGAATGCCAAAAACATTCAGTACTTC. This chain joins TRBV4-3 and TRBJ2-4, with 8 bases lining up with TRBD2. V lost 4 bases to trimming and J lost 1 base; unmatched junction nucleotides: 6. This CDR3 spans 16 amino acids. Germline V gene lookup returns CDR1 LGHNA and CDR2 YSLEER.

This clonotype was seen repeatedly, ten times or more. The chain couples TRBV5-6 to TRBJ2-1; D tentatively reads TRBD1 or TRBD2 (6 bases each). Germline V gives CDR1 SGHDT, CDR2 YYEEEE. Trimming pared 1 base from V and 5 bases from J, leaving 10 bases between. CDR3 length: 14 amino acids. Written as DNA, the CDR3 is TGTGCCAGCAGCTTGAATGGGGGGCACAATGAGCAGTTCTTC. Amino acids: CASSLNGGHNEQFF.

The sample holds a few counts of this clonotype. V is TRBV7-6 and J is TRBJ2-2; D is ambiguous. Germline V gives CDR1 SGHVS, CDR2 FNYEAQ. The CDR3 is 15 residues long. Trimming took 1 base from V and 3 from J, leaving 9 bases between them. The CDR3 loop is CASSLEKYDTGELFF. The CDR3, as DNA: TGTGCCAGCAGCTTAGAGAAGTATGACACCGGGGAGCTGTTTTTT.

This clonotype was counted at least ten times. The chain has TRBV5-1 and TRBJ1-1, with 7 bases that match TRBD1. Trimming cost V 5 bases and J 0 bases; bases outside gene matches: 16. The CDR3 contains 18 residues. CDR1 and CDR2 (germline): SGHRS, YFSETQ. In DNA form, the CDR3 reads TGCGCCAGCAGTTTTACACTGGGACAGCCTGGCGTGAACACTGAAGCTTTCTTT. This translates into CASSFTLGQPGVNTEAFF.

This clonotype was counted many times. V usage is TRBV20-1 and J usage is TRBJ2-7; D gene ambiguous. The germline V gene has CDR1 DFQATT and CDR2 SNEGSKA (reference sequence). This CDR3 has 14 residues. Trimming removed 5 bases from V and 0 bases from J, with 14 bases in between. Here the CDR3 DNA reads TGCAGTGCTCCTAACGACGGAAGCTCCTACGAGCAGTACTTC. Translation: CSAPNDGSSYEQYF.

This clonotype appeared many times. The chain links TRBV7-9 to TRBJ1-1; D remains unclear. V gave up 6 bases and J gave up 0 bases, with 8 bases separating them. Germline V gene sequence: CDR1 SEHNR, CDR2 FQNEAQ (reference sequence). This CDR3 has 13 residues. The CDR3 is CASRKGLNTEAFF. CDR3 DNA: TGTGCCAGCAGAAAGGGATTGAACACTGAAGCTTTCTTT.

The sample holds many counts of this clonotype. The rearrangement joins TRBV18 to TRBJ1-3; D not certain. V was shortened by 2 bases and J by 0 bases, with 11 bases between the two germline ends. The germline CDR1 and CDR2 sequences are KGHSH and LQKENI. This CDR3 comprises 16 residues. The CDR3 sequence: CASSPRTSSSGNTIYF. DNA of the CDR3: TGTGCCAGCTCACCAAGGACTTCGAGCTCTGGAAACACCATATATTTT.

This clonotype was seen repeatedly, ten times or more. J is TRBJ2-3 and V is TRBV12-3 or TRBV12-4, with TRBD2 matching over 8 bases. This CDR3 comprises 17 residues. V shed 6 bases and J 2 bases; nucleotides not matched to a gene: 13. The CDR3 loop is CASSLGAGGLPTDTQYF. The DNA for the CDR3 is TGTGCCAGCAGCCTAGGGGCGGGGGGCCTACCCACAGATACGCAGTATTTT.

Ten or more counts support this clonotype. The chain joins TRBV5-1 to TRBJ2-7, with TRBD1 matching 7 bases. J lost 1 base, V lost 5 bases, and 9 bases had no gene match. The CDR3 consists of 15 residues. Per germline, CDR1 SGHRS and CDR2 YFSETQ. The CDR3 region is CASSREGAGSYEQYF. The DNA of the CDR3 is TGCGCCAGCAGTCGAGAGGGGGCAGGGTCCTACGAGCAGTACTTC.

This clonotype was seen repeatedly, ten times or more. The chain employs TRBV5-1 and TRBJ1-1; D is uncertain. The V end was cut by 3 bases, the J end by 0 bases, with 6 bases between. CDR3 size: 13 residues. CDR1 and CDR2 (germline): SGHRS, YFSETQ. CDR3 sequence: CASSSHMNTEAFF. CDR3 nucleotide sequence: TGCGCCAGCAGCTCTCATATGAACACTGAAGCTTTCTTT. Using reference TRBV5-1 and TRBJ1-1 for the parts outside the CDR3, the full variable domain is KAGVTQTPRYLIKTRGQQVTLSCSPISGHRSVSWYQQTPGQGLQFLFEYFSETQRNKGNFPGRFSGRQFSNSRSEMNVSTLELGDSALYLCASSSHMNTEAFFGQGTRLTVV.

This sequence joins TRBV4-3 and TRBJ2-2, with a tentative D call TRBD2 (6 bases). V was trimmed by 4 bases and J by 7 bases, leaving 10 bases between them. Germline CDR1 is LGHNA and CDR2 is YSLEER. This CDR3 contains 13 residues. DNA of the CDR3: TGCGCCAGCAGCCGCGGGGAGATCGGGGAGCTGTTTTTT. It codes for CASSRGEIGELFF.

This clonotype was seen at least ten times. This sequence joins TRBV20-1 and TRBJ2-1; no clear D. The CDR3 has 14 amino acids. Germline assignment: CDR1 DFQATT and CDR2 SNEGSKA (reference sequence). Trimming shortened V by 5 bases and J by 4 bases, and 15 bases separated the two germline ends. The CDR3 protein is CSAEQSDPYNEQFF. Here the CDR3 DNA reads TGCAGTGCTGAACAATCGGACCCATACAATGAGCAGTTCTTC.

This clonotype has at least ten counts. V usage is TRBV20-1 and J usage is TRBJ2-6; no clear D. Looked up from germline, CDR1 is DFQATT and CDR2 is SNEGSKA (reference sequence). The length of the CDR3 is 17 residues. V lost 6 bases and J lost 2, with 20 bases in between. The CDR3 DNA sequence: TGCAGTGCCAGGAACGGATACGCTTACGCTGGGGCCAACGTCCTGACTTTC. Translated, it gives CSARNGYAYAGANVLTF.